Following are 2 T cell receptor beta chains from one sample sequenced in a study of T-cell memory formation after mild COVID-19 listed by TCRdb under 2021. The library was obtained by 5' RACE. The instrument given in TCRdb is Illumina NovaSeq 6000. Starting from the raw public reads, TCRdb applied fastp trimming at Q25, assembled clones with MiXCR and retained in-frame beta chains. Rows with a matching CDR3 protein are joined into one entry that keeps the most common DNA and genes. Present in this sample are 400,000 to 500,000 distinct CDR3 sequences, roughly 24% of which were seen just once. The top ten hold about 8.7% of the sample. The material sequenced was PBMCs or a T cell subset sorted from them (not recorded which). Receptors were obtained from an adult woman who had mild COVID-19 (a few samples of this study predate the infection). The sample titles of this study are shuffled in the database, so cell type and time point are left out; the donor was told from shared clones.

The table lists this clonotype with a few counts. The chain links TRBV12-3 or TRBV12-4 to TRBJ2-3; D unclear. The CDR3 is 17 amino acids. V was clipped by 2 bases and J by 0 bases, with 15 bases between them. Written as DNA, the CDR3 is TGTGCCAGCAGTTTAATTTTAAGGACGGCTAGCACAGATACGCAGTATTTT. Its translation is CASSLILRTASTDTQYF.

The chain links TRBV5-5 to TRBJ1-4; D gene unclear. The germline gives CDR1 SGHKS, CDR2 YYEKEE (reference sequence). With 0 bases removed from V and 0 bases from J, the gap between germline ends came to 3 bases. The CDR3 is 14 amino acids. CDR3 in DNA: TGTGCCAGCAGCTTGGATGCAACTAATGAAAAACTGTTTTTT. This translates into CASSLDATNEKLFF.